Following are 22 T cell receptor beta chains from one sample sequenced in a study of T cell responses to AZD1222 COVID-19 vaccine. Data came from immunoSEQ multiplex PCR; TCRdb stores just in-frame clones and leaves some out. The data hold about 150,000 clones, with 80% to 90% observed a single time. The sample here was peripheral blood, taken on day 0 of AZD1222 vaccination. The receptors originated from an adult in good health.

The chain carries TRBV5-5 and TRBJ2-6; 8 positions agree with TRBD2. Per germline, CDR1 SGHKS and CDR2 YYEKEE (reference sequence). The CDR3 length is 19 residues. V gave up 1 base and J gave up 1 base; unmatched junction bases: 10. The CDR3 here is CASSLWTSSSVSGANVLTF. CDR3 in DNA: TGTGCCAGCAGCTTGTGGACTAGCTCGAGTGTTTCTGGGGCCAACGTCCTGACTTTC.

This clone has only one observation. The J gene is TRBJ2-7, the V gene TRBV7-9; the D call may be TRBD1 or TRBD2 (5 bases each). CDR1 is SEHNR, CDR2 FQNEAQ, per germline (reference sequence). The CDR3 runs to 14 residues. V was cut by 4 bases and J by 0 bases, with 10 bases left in between. Here the CDR3 reads CASSWDGISYEQYF. CDR3 coding DNA: TGTGCCAGCAGCTGGGACGGGATCTCCTACGAGCAGTACTTC.

V and J are TRBV5-5 and TRBJ2-7; perhaps TRBD1 as D (5 bases). CDR1 is SGHKS, CDR2 YYEKEE, per germline (reference sequence). V was clipped by 4 bases and J by 0 bases, with 14 bases between them. The CDR3 contains 15 residues. CDR3 residues: CASSRTLDSSYEQYF. The CDR3 nucleotides are TGTGCCAGCAGCCGGACCCTTGACAGCTCCTACGAGCAGTACTTC.

This chain joins TRBV18 and TRBJ1-4; unclear D gene. Germline V gene data show CDR1 as KGHSH and CDR2 as LQKENI. V gave up 7 bases and J gave up 4 bases, with 10 bases separating them. This CDR3 has 13 amino acids. CDR3 protein: CASFRARNEKLFF. CDR3 bases: TGTGCCAGCTTCCGAGCACGTAATGAAAAACTGTTTTTT.

The chain carries TRBV9 and TRBJ1-1; D is perhaps TRBD1 (6 bases). V lost 3 bases and J 3 bases, leaving 12 bases between the germline ends. Germline V CDR1 and CDR2: SGDLS, YYNGEE. CDR3 length equals 14 residues. The CDR3 DNA is TGTGCCAGCAGCGACGGGGGGGCCGACACTGAAGCTTTCTTT. Translation gives CASSDGGADTEAFF. The full variable domain, with the rest looked up from reference TRBV9 and TRBJ1-1, is DSGVTQTPKHLITATGQRVTLRCSPRSGDLSVYWYQQSLDQGLQFLIQYYNGEERAKGNILERFSAQQFPDLHSELNLSSLELGDSALYFCASSDGGADTEAFFGQGTRLTVV.

The chain has TRBV28 and TRBJ1-5, with a tentative D call TRBD1 (5 bases). The CDR3 is made up of 14 amino acids. The germline V and J ends were trimmed by 7 bases and 4 bases, with 14 bases remaining between them. The germline V gene encodes CDR1 MDHEN and CDR2 SYDVKM. This CDR3 is CASTVQGGNQPQHF. The CDR3 region has the DNA TGTGCCAGCACAGTGCAGGGTGGGAATCAGCCCCAGCATTTT.

The J gene is TRBJ2-7, the V gene TRBV28; 9 bases are shared with TRBD2. The CDR3 runs to 15 residues. With V trimmed by 2 bases and J by 2 bases, 4 bases remained unmatched. Germline assignment: CDR1 MDHEN and CDR2 SYDVKM. CDR3 bases: TGTGCCAGCAGTTTAGGTGGCGGGGGGGCCTACGAGCAGTACTTC. Its protein is CASSLGGGGAYEQYF.

The chain is built from TRBV28 and TRBJ2-5, with 11 bases identical to TRBD1. The CDR3 covers 15 residues. Germline trimming cut 1 base from V and 4 bases from J; bases unmatched to any gene: 2. The germline V gene has CDR1 MDHEN and CDR2 SYDVKM. CDR3 protein: CASSLSGQGGETQYF. CDR3 in DNA: TGTGCCAGCAGTTTATCGGGACAGGGGGGAGAGACCCAGTACTTC.

The rearrangement links TRBV2 to TRBJ1-1; possibly TRBD1 for D (5 bases). The CDR3 length is 14 residues. Germline CDR1 reads SNHLY; CDR2 reads FYNNEI. The ends were cut back, 5 bases at V and 4 bases at J, with 14 bases in the middle. CDR3 DNA: TGTGCCAGCAGTAGACAGTTTAGCGTCACTGAAGCTTTCTTT. It translates to CASSRQFSVTEAFF.

This chain connects TRBV3-1 (or the pseudogene TRBV3-2) to TRBJ2-2; 9 positions match TRBD2. This CDR3 spans 16 amino acids. In germline, CDR1 is LGHDT, CDR2 YNNKEL (reference sequence). With 10 bases clipped from V and 4 bases from J, the junction kept 13 bases outside the gene matches. CDR3 sequence: CAKTGASGRCTGELFF. In DNA, the CDR3 is TGTGCCAAAACTGGAGCCAGCGGGAGGTGCACCGGGGAGCTGTTTTTT.

V gene TRBV27 combines with J gene TRBJ2-7; D is unclear. This CDR3 region has 13 residues. V was clipped by 3 bases and J by 0 bases, with 6 bases between them. The V gene's germline CDR1 is MNHEY and CDR2 SMNVEV (reference sequence). The CDR3 coding sequence is TGTGCCAGCAGTTTCCGCAGCTCCTACGAGCAGTACTTC. It codes for CASSFRSSYEQYF.

This sequence joins TRBV5-1 and TRBJ2-5, with 9 bases lining up with TRBD2. The CDR3 has 15 amino acids. The germline CDR1 and CDR2 sequences are SGHRS and YFSETQ. The J segment lost 2 bases and the V segment lost 7 bases, leaving 9 bases of the junction unmatched. Here the CDR3 reads CASGRGAGGQETQYF. The DNA for the CDR3 is TGCGCCAGCGGACGGGGAGCGGGAGGTCAAGAGACCCAGTACTTC.

V gene TRBV2 combines with J gene TRBJ2-5; D is ambiguous. Germline V gene lookup returns CDR1 SNHLY and CDR2 FYNNEI. V was cut by 4 bases and J by 4 bases, with 1 base left in between. This CDR3 contains 10 residues. The CDR3 bases are TGTGCCAGCAGTGTAGAGACCCAGTACTTC. This translates into CASSVETQYF.

The V call is TRBV28, the J call TRBJ1-2, with 10 nucleotides matching TRBD1. V dropped 5 bases and J dropped 8; count of bases not matched to a gene: 11. Germline assignment: CDR1 MDHEN and CDR2 SYDVKM. This CDR3 is 15 amino acids long. The CDR3 DNA follows: TGTGCCAGCAGTAGCGACAGGGGGCGCGCTGTAGGCTACACCTTC. This sequence encodes CASSSDRGRAVGYTF.

This chain links TRBV5-1 with TRBJ2-2; 7 bases are shared with TRBD2. Unmatched junction bases numbered 11, after V lost 4 bases and J lost 5 bases. The CDR3 runs 16 residues. CDR1 is SGHRS, CDR2 YFSETQ, per germline. CDR3 nucleotides: TGCGCCAGCAGCCCTAGCGGTAGAACGAGGACCGGGGAGCTGTTTTTT. Protein sequence: CASSPSGRTRTGELFF.

This chain uses TRBV3-1 (or the pseudogene TRBV3-2) with TRBJ1-6; the D is unclear. In germline, CDR1 is LGHDT, CDR2 YNNKEL (reference sequence). This CDR3 spans 15 amino acids. V dropped 8 bases and J dropped 10 bases, with 21 bases sitting between them. The DNA for the CDR3 is TGTGCCAGCTTCCACCCCGGCGACAAAGGATCACCCCTCCACTTT. Its protein is CASFHPGDKGSPLHF.

Only one count was recorded for this clone. V usage is TRBV6-1 and J usage is TRBJ2-2; 8 bases fit TRBD1. The CDR3 sequence is 15 residues long. Trimming cost V 3 bases and J 4 bases; bases outside gene matches: 4. Germline V CDR1 and CDR2: MNHNS, SASEGT. CDR3 loop: CASSDRGPGTGELFF. DNA of the CDR3: TGTGCCAGCAGTGACAGGGGGCCGGGCACCGGGGAGCTGTTTTTT.

CDR3 in DNA: TGTGCCAGTAGTATCCCCCCGAGTACGCGGTACTTC. It yields the protein CASSIPPSTRYF. V and J are TRBV19 and TRBJ2-7, with unresolved D. Trimming stripped 3 bases from V and 12 bases from J, with 15 bases between. The CDR3 is 12 residues long. Per germline, CDR1 LNHDA and CDR2 SQIVND (reference sequence).

The rearrangement uses TRBV12-5 and TRBJ2-5; D unclear. Per germline, CDR1 LGHNT and CDR2 FRNRAP. Deletions cut 0 bases from V and 5 bases from J, with 4 bases between. The CDR3 totals 12 residues. The chain's CDR3 is CASGLVTETQYF. CDR3 in DNA: TGTGCTAGTGGTTTGGTAACGGAGACCCAGTACTTC.

This chain uses TRBV7-2 with TRBJ2-1; D is unclear. The germline V and J ends were trimmed by 3 bases and 0 bases, with 9 bases remaining between them. This CDR3 has 15 amino acids. CDR1 and CDR2 from the germline V gene are SGHTA and FQGNSA. CDR3 nucleotide sequence: TGTGCCAGCAGCTTCTCCAGGAGCTCCTACAATGAGCAGTTCTTC. Translated: CASSFSRSSYNEQFF.

The rearrangement joins TRBV19 to TRBJ2-1; perhaps TRBD2 as D (5 bases). Germline lookup yields CDR1 LNHDA and CDR2 SQIVND (reference sequence). V gave up 7 bases and J gave up 1 base, with 11 bases separating them. The CDR3 loop spans 14 amino acids. In DNA form, the CDR3 reads TGTGCCAGTACCACTAGTTTTTCCTACAATGAGCAGTTCTTC. Its protein product is CASTTSFSYNEQFF.

V gene TRBV11-1 combines with J gene TRBJ2-5; the D is unclear. Germline CDR1 and CDR2: SGHAT and FQDESV (reference sequence). V dropped 1 base and J dropped 2 bases, with 11 bases sitting between them. The CDR3 extends over 15 amino acids. The CDR3 region has the DNA TGTGCCAGCAGCTTAGGTCGGGTTAGACAAGAGACCCAGTACTTC. The encoded protein is CASSLGRVRQETQYF.